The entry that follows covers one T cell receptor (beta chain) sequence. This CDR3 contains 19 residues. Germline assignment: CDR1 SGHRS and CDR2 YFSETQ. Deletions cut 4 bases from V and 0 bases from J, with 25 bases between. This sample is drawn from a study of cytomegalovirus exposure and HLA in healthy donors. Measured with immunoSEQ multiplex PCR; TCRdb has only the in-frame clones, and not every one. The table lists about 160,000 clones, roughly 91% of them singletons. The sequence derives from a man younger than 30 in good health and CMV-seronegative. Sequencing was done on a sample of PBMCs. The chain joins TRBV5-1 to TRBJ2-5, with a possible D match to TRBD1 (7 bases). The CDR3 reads CASSGGTVSRGNDQETQYF. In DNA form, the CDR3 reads TGCGCCAGCAGCGGGGGGACAGTCTCGCGAGGAAATGACCAAGAGACCCAGTACTTC. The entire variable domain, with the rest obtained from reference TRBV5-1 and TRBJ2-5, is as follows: KAGVTQTPRYLIKTRGQQVTLSCSPISGHRSVSWYQQTPGQGLQFLFEYFSETQRNKGNFPGRFSGRQFSNSRSEMNVSTLELGDSALYLCASSGGTVSRGNDQETQYFGPGTRLLVL.